The clone carrying this T cell receptor (beta chain) was observed a few times. The CDR3 covers 15 residues. Trimming shortened V by 6 bases and J by 4 bases, and 13 bases separated the two germline ends. CDR1 and CDR2 (germline): MDHEN, SYDVKM. TCRdb's table, derived via immunoSEQ multiplex PCR, lists solely in-frame clones and lacks some. The repertoire has some 1 million clones, under 80% of them found once; the top ten carry about 1.5%. These data are taken from a study of shared clonotypes between healthy human individuals. This TCR came from a man aged 18 to 35 in good health. The chain carries TRBV28 and TRBJ2-6, with D unclear. Source material: memory CD4+ T cells sorted from blood. Subset reported: CD45RA-negative fraction. CDR3 nucleotide sequence: TGTGCCAGCAGCCCCCTCCGCGCCGGGGCCAACGTCCTGACTTTC. This gives the protein CASSPLRAGANVLTF.